One and the same sample provided the 28 T cell receptor beta chains below, sequenced in a study of identical twins. TCRdb called the 5' RACE reads again in MiXCR, with one record for every CDR3 protein. The top ten hold around 8.6% of the sample, which has under 400,000 distinct CDR3 sequences, 9% seen once. Sequenced: naive T cells sorted from blood. These receptors all come from a woman aged 45-59 years in good health.

This clonotype occurred a few times. The chain has TRBV12-3 or TRBV12-4 and TRBJ2-5, with 14 bases fitting TRBD2. V shed 4 bases and J 5 bases; nucleotides not matched to a gene: 6. The CDR3 consists of 16 residues. The CDR3: CASSYRTSGRRETQYF. CDR3 bases: TGTGCCAGCAGTTACCGGACTAGCGGGAGGAGGGAGACCCAGTACTTC.

This clonotype was seen only a few times. V and J are TRBV12-3 or TRBV12-4 and TRBJ2-1, with 9 bases aligning to TRBD2. The CDR3 spans 11 residues. The ends lost 6 bases at V and 13 bases at J; junction bases unmatched: 4. CDR3 DNA sequence: TGTGCCAGCAGAGCCGGGACTAGCCAGTTCTTC. This sequence encodes CASRAGTSQFF.

This sequence joins TRBV6-5 and TRBJ2-5; perhaps TRBD2 as D (7 bases). The CDR3 runs to 16 residues. V gave up 7 bases and J gave up 1 base, with 19 bases separating them. Germline loops: CDR1 MNHEY, CDR2 SVGAGI. The CDR3 reads CASTTTPRGGQETQYF. The CDR3 DNA reads TGTGCCAGCACTACTACACCGAGGGGGGGCCAAGAGACCCAGTACTTC.

This clonotype was counted only a few times. The gene calls are TRBV5-1 and TRBJ2-1, with TRBD2 identical over 14 bases. The germline CDR1 and CDR2 sequences are SGHRS and YFSETQ. V gave up 4 bases and J gave up 5 bases; unmatched junction bases: 8. The CDR3 totals 17 residues. CDR3 protein: CASSTGLAGGLNNEQFF. CDR3 bases: TGCGCCAGCAGCACAGGACTAGCGGGAGGCCTAAACAATGAGCAGTTCTTC.

This clonotype came up a few times. The V gene is TRBV7-2, the J gene TRBJ2-5, with TRBD2 matching over 7 bases. V gave up 4 bases and J gave up 2 bases; unmatched junction bases: 4. From germline, CDR1 is SGHTA and CDR2 FQGNSA. The CDR3 sequence is 14 residues long. CDR3 sequence (DNA): TGTGCCAGCAGCTCTGGGGGGGGACAAGAGACCCAGTACTTC. Protein product: CASSSGGGQETQYF.

This clonotype has a count of ten or more. The chain recombines TRBV6-1 with TRBJ2-1, with 9 bases that match TRBD2. J lost 9 bases, V lost 4 bases, and 13 bases had no gene match. The CDR3 is made up of 16 amino acids. Germline V gene lookup returns CDR1 MNHNS and CDR2 SASEGT. DNA of the CDR3: TGTGCCAGCAGTGTGGGTTTTGGCGGGAGGGCCTTTGAGCAGTTCTTC. Translating gives CASSVGFGGRAFEQFF.

This clonotype was picked up a small number of times. The chain links TRBV10-1 to TRBJ2-1; 13 bases match TRBD2. CDR3 length: 16 amino acids. Germline lookup yields CDR1 WNHNN and CDR2 SYGVQD (reference sequence). V lost 2 bases, J lost 9 bases, and 7 bases stayed unmatched. The CDR3 loop reads CASSEPGTSGTGEQFF. In DNA form, the CDR3 reads TGCGCCAGCAGTGAGCCCGGGACTAGCGGGACTGGTGAGCAGTTCTTC.

This chain connects TRBV7-9 to TRBJ2-3, with no clear D. Germline V gene data show CDR1 as SEHNR and CDR2 as FQNEAQ (reference sequence). Trimming stripped 0 bases from V and 5 bases from J, with 9 bases between. CDR3 length: 14 residues. The CDR3 loop is CASSLASPEDTQYF. CDR3 nucleotide sequence: TGTGCCAGCAGCTTAGCCTCACCCGAAGATACGCAGTATTTT.

This clonotype came up a few times. The V and J genes are TRBV6-5 and TRBJ2-3; TRBD2 agrees at 9 bases. CDR1 and CDR2 from the germline V gene are MNHEY and SVGAGI. V lost 6 bases to trimming and J lost 3 bases; unmatched junction nucleotides: 4. The CDR3 spans 14 residues. The CDR3 sequence is CASSIAGETDTQYF. CDR3 nucleotides: TGTGCCAGCAGCATAGCGGGAGAAACAGATACGCAGTATTTT.

This clonotype occurred a few times. The chain employs TRBV4-1 and TRBJ2-7; 11 nucleotides line up with TRBD2. This CDR3 spans 15 amino acids. V lost 5 bases to trimming and J lost 6 bases; unmatched junction nucleotides: 9. In germline, CDR1 is MGHRA, CDR2 YSYEKL. The CDR3 sequence: CASSFQTSGMGEQYF. The CDR3 region has the DNA TGCGCCAGCAGCTTCCAGACTAGCGGGATGGGCGAGCAGTACTTC.

The chain links TRBV4-2 to TRBJ1-1, with TRBD1 matching 9 bases. Germline V gene data show CDR1 as LGHNA and CDR2 as YNFKEQ. This CDR3 contains 16 residues. The V gene end was trimmed by 2 bases and the J gene end by 1 base; junction bases not matched to a gene: 5. The DNA for the CDR3 is TGTGCCAGCAGCCAACCGGACAGGGGAGGGAACACTGAAGCTTTCTTT. Residues: CASSQPDRGGNTEAFF.

In this sample, this clonotype turned up many times. This chain joins TRBV7-9 and TRBJ2-1, with TRBD2 identical over 14 bases. CDR1 and CDR2 (germline): SEHNR, FQNEAQ (reference sequence). The CDR3 covers 15 residues. Trimming took 5 bases from V and 7 from J; bases not matched to a gene: 4. CDR3 in amino acids: CASSTTSGRANEQFF. CDR3 in DNA: TGTGCCAGCAGCACGACTAGCGGGAGGGCTAATGAGCAGTTCTTC.

In this sample, this clonotype turned up many times. The chain recombines TRBV6-1 with TRBJ1-6, with D unresolved. The CDR3 totals 14 residues. The germline V and J ends were trimmed by 4 bases and 4 bases, with 8 bases remaining between them. Germline V gene lookup returns CDR1 MNHNS and CDR2 SASEGT. CDR3 residues: CASSVEQYNSPLHF. Written as DNA, the CDR3 is TGTGCCAGCAGTGTAGAACAGTATAATTCACCCCTCCACTTT.

Ten or more counts support this clonotype. This chain links TRBV12-3 or TRBV12-4 with TRBJ1-2; 8 nucleotides match TRBD1. The CDR3 loop spans 13 amino acids. The V segment lost 2 bases and the J segment 8 bases; nucleotides outside the gene matches: 4. CDR3 nucleotides: TGTGCCAGCAGTTTACTGACAGGGGACGGCTACACCTTC. Amino acids: CASSLLTGDGYTF.

Ten or more counts support this clonotype. The gene calls are TRBV20-1 and TRBJ2-1, with 8 bases fitting TRBD1. This CDR3 has 16 residues. V was clipped by 3 bases and J by 4 bases; unmatched bases: 11. Germline V CDR1 and CDR2: DFQATT, SNEGSKA (reference sequence). CDR3 amino acids: CSARPTGTGVYNEQFF. As DNA, the CDR3 is TGCAGTGCTAGGCCAACCGGGACAGGCGTATACAATGAGCAGTTCTTC.

This clonotype was counted between two and nine times. The genes are TRBV12-3 or TRBV12-4 and TRBJ1-4; D is undetermined. Trimming cost V 6 bases and J 7 bases, with 15 bases left between them. CDR3 length equals 14 residues. The CDR3 spells CASSSGSLSEKLFF. The CDR3 nucleotides are TGTGCCAGCAGCTCCGGTAGCTTAAGTGAAAAACTGTTTTTT.

This clonotype occurred a few times. This chain links TRBV7-9 with TRBJ1-1; D remains unclear. This CDR3 is built from 12 residues. Germline CDR1 SEHNR, CDR2 FQNEAQ (reference sequence). Trimming stripped 3 bases from V and 6 bases from J, with 8 bases between. This CDR3 is CASSLEVPEAFF. The CDR3 DNA reads TGTGCCAGCAGCTTGGAGGTTCCTGAAGCTTTCTTT.

This chain links TRBV29-1 with TRBJ2-1; 9 nucleotides line up with TRBD2. The CDR3 totals 14 residues. The V gene's germline CDR1 is SQVTM and CDR2 ANQGSEA. After removal of 5 bases from V and 0 bases from J, the junction contained 2 bases not matched to a gene. This chain's CDR3 is CSVNSGSSYNEQFF. CDR3 DNA: TGCAGCGTTAATAGCGGGAGCTCCTACAATGAGCAGTTCTTC.

The gene calls are TRBV30 and TRBJ1-5; D ambiguous. Germline assignment: CDR1 GTSNPN and CDR2 SVGIG (reference sequence). The germline V and J ends were trimmed by 5 bases and 4 bases, with 12 bases remaining between them. The CDR3 sequence is 13 residues long. In DNA, the CDR3 is TGTGCCTGGTCCCTTTCCGCGAATCAGCCCCAGCATTTT. Its translation: CAWSLSANQPQHF.

CDR3 bases: TGTGCCAGCAGTTCGAATCCTGGGACAGAAGAGACCCAGTACTTC. The encoded protein is CASSSNPGTEETQYF. The chain is built from TRBV11-2 and TRBJ2-5; 7 nucleotides match TRBD1. Trimming cost V 6 bases and J 3 bases; bases outside gene matches: 10. CDR3 length equals 15 residues. The germline V gene encodes CDR1 SGHAT and CDR2 FQNNGV.

This chain joins TRBV4-1 and TRBJ1-2; the D is unclear. The V end lost 3 bases, the J end lost 7 bases, and 9 bases lay between the germline ends. The CDR3 is 12 residues long. The germline CDR1 and CDR2 sequences are MGHRA and YSYEKL. In DNA form, the CDR3 reads TGCGCCAGCAGCCACGGGGTCAGTGGCTACACCTTC. Amino acid sequence: CASSHGVSGYTF.

This clonotype was seen once. The chain combines TRBV28 with TRBJ2-1; D is unclear. V lost 4 bases to trimming and J lost 11 bases, with 9 bases between them. The CDR3 spans 11 residues. Germline loops: CDR1 MDHEN, CDR2 SYDVKM. The CDR3 sequence: CASSSDQKQFF. In nucleotides, the CDR3 is TGTGCCAGCAGTTCAGATCAGAAGCAGTTCTTC.

This clonotype was counted ten times or more. The chain combines TRBV20-1 with TRBJ1-5; D not certain. Per the germline V gene, CDR1 is DFQATT and CDR2 is SNEGSKA (reference sequence). Trimming cost V 3 bases and J 6 bases, with 12 bases left between them. The CDR3 consists of 13 residues. In DNA form, the CDR3 reads TGCAGTGCTAGCCCCGGGGTTAGTCAGCCCCAGCATTTT. Amino acid sequence: CSASPGVSQPQHF.

This clonotype was found a few times. The V gene is TRBV7-3, the J gene TRBJ2-3; D unresolved. Trimming stripped 1 base from V and 6 bases from J, with 8 bases between. Germline CDR1 SGHTA, CDR2 FQGTGA. This CDR3 spans 13 amino acids. The CDR3: CASSLMRWDTQYF. The CDR3, as DNA: TGTGCCAGCAGCTTAATGAGATGGGATACGCAGTATTTT.

This clonotype was counted at least ten times. V and J are TRBV29-1 and TRBJ2-2, with D perhaps TRBD1 (6 bases). Trimming left V 6 bases short and J 8 bases short, with 16 bases between. This CDR3 region has 13 residues. Germline-derived CDR1 and CDR2 are SQVTM and ANQGSEA. The CDR3 spells CSVQQGLEGELFF. The DNA for the CDR3 is TGCAGCGTACAGCAGGGGTTGGAAGGGGAGCTGTTTTTT.

This clonotype was observed a handful of times. The chain joins TRBV20-1 to TRBJ2-7; D might be TRBD1 or TRBD2, each matching 6 bases. V was shortened by 4 bases and J by 4 bases, with 17 bases between the two germline ends. The CDR3 totals 14 residues. The germline CDR1 and CDR2 sequences are DFQATT and SNEGSKA (reference sequence). DNA for the CDR3: TGCAGTGCTACCAAGGGGGGCGGTTATTACGAGCAGTACTTC. Protein product: CSATKGGGYYEQYF.

This clonotype was picked up a small number of times. This chain connects TRBV9 to TRBJ2-1; 8 bases align to TRBD2. The V and J ends lost 0 bases and 6 bases, in that order; junction bases with no gene match: 8. The germline gives CDR1 SGDLS, CDR2 YYNGEE. This CDR3 region has 16 residues. CDR3 DNA sequence: TGTGCCAGCAGCGTAGATCAGCTAGCGGGCCGCAATGAGCAGTTCTTC. Its translation: CASSVDQLAGRNEQFF.

This clonotype was detected a few times. The chain has TRBV5-1 and TRBJ2-2, with D tentatively TRBD2 (6 bases). CDR1 and CDR2 (germline): SGHRS, YFSETQ. V dropped 4 bases and J dropped 3 bases, with 22 bases sitting between them. This CDR3 spans 18 amino acids. Written as DNA, the CDR3 is TGCGCCAGCAGCCCCGGAGCGGGTTTGCGTCGGGACACCGGGGAGCTGTTTTTT. Residues: CASSPGAGLRRDTGELFF.